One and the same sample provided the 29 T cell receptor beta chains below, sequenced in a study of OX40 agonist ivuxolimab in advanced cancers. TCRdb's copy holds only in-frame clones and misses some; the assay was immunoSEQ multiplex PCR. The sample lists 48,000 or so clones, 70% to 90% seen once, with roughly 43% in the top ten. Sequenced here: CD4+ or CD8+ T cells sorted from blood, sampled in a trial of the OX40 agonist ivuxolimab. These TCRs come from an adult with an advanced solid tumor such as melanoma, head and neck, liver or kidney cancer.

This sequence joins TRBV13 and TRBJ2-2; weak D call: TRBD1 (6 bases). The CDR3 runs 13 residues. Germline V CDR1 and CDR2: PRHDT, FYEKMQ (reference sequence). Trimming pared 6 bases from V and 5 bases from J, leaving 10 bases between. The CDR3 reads CASSPQGTGELFF. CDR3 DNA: TGTGCCAGCAGTCCACAGGGAACCGGGGAGCTGTTTTTT.

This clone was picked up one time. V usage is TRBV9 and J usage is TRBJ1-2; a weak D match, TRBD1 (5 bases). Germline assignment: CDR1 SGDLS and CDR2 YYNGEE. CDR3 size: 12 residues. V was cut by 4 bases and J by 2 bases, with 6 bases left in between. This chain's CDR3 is CASSRDNYGYTF. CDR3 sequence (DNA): TGTGCCAGCAGCAGGGACAACTATGGCTACACCTTC.

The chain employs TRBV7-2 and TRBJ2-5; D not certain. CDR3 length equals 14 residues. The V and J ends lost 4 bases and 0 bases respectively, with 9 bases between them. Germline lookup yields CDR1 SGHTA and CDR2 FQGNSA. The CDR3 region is CASSSLGYQETQYF. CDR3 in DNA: TGTGCCAGCAGCTCCCTAGGGTACCAAGAGACCCAGTACTTC.

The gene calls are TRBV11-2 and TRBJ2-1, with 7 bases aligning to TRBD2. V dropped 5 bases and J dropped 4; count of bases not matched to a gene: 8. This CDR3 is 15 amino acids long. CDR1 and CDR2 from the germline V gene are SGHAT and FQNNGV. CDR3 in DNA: TGTGCCAGCAGCCCTTTGGGACTATCATACAATGAGCAGTTCTTC. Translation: CASSPLGLSYNEQFF.

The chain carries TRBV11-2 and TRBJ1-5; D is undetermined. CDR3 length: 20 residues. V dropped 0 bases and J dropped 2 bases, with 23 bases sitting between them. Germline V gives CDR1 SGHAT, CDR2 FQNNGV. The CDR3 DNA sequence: TGTGCCAGCAGCTTAGAAGGGTTCTCCGGCCTATTAAGGGGCAATCAGCCCCAGCATTTT. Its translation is CASSLEGFSGLLRGNQPQHF.

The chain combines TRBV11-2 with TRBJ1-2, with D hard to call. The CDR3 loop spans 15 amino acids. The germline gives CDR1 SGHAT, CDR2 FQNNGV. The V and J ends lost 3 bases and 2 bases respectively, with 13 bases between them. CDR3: CASSFILEGNYGYTF. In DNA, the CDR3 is TGTGCCAGCAGCTTCATCCTGGAGGGCAACTATGGCTACACCTTC. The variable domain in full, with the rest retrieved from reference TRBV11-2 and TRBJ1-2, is EAGVAQSPRYKIIEKRQSVAFWCNPISGHATLYWYQQILGQGPKLLIQFQNNGVVDDSQLPKDRFSAERLKGVDSTLKIQPAKLEDSAVYLCASSFILEGNYGYTFGSGTRLTVV.

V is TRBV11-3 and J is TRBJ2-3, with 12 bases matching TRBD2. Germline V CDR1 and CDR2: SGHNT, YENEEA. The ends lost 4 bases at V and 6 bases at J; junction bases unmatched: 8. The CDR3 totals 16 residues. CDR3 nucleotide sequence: TGTGCCAGCAGCTCCCGTCTAGCGGGGGGGCGGGATACGCAGTATTTT. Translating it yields CASSSRLAGGRDTQYF. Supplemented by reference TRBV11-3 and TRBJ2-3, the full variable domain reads EAGVVQSPRYKIIEKKQPVAFWCNPISGHNTLYWYLQNLGQGPELLIRYENEEAVDDSQLPKDRFSAERLKGVDSTLKIQPAELGDSAVYLCASSSRLAGGRDTQYFGPGTRLTVL.

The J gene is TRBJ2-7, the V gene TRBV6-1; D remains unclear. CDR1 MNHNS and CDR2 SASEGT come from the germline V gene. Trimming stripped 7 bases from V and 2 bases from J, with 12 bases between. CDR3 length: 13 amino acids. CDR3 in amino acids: CASIFGLTYEQYF. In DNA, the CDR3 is TGTGCCAGCATATTCGGGCTAACCTACGAGCAGTACTTC.

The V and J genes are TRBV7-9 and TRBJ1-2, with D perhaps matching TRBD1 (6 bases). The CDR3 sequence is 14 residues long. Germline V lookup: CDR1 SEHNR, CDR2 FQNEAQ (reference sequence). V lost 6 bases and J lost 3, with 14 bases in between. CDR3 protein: CASRNANRDYGYTF. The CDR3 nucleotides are TGTGCCAGCAGGAACGCCAACAGGGACTATGGCTACACCTTC.

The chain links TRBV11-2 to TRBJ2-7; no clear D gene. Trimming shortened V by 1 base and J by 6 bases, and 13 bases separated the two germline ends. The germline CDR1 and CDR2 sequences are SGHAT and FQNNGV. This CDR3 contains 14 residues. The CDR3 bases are TGTGCCAGCAGCTTAGCTCCTGCCAGTTCCGAGCAGTACTTC. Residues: CASSLAPASSEQYF.

CDR3 residues: CASSYMGTTEAFF. The DNA of the CDR3 is TGTGCCAGCAGCTACATGGGGACGACTGAAGCTTTCTTT. The chain employs TRBV11-2 and TRBJ1-1; D may be TRBD1 (5 bases). The CDR3 length is 13 residues. Trimming took off 4 bases at V and 5 bases at J, with 11 bases between the two ends. Germline V gene data show CDR1 as SGHAT and CDR2 as FQNNGV.

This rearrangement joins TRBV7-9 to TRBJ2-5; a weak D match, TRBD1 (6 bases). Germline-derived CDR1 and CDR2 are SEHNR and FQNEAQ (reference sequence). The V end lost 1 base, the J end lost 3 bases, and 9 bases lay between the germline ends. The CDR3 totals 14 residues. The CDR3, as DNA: TGTGCCAGCAGCTTAGGGGCAGGGGAAGAGACCCAGTACTTC. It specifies CASSLGAGEETQYF. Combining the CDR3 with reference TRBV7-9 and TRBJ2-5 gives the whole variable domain DTGVSQNPRHKITKRGQNVTFRCDPISEHNRLYWYRQTLGQGPEFLTYFQNEAQLEKSRLLSDRFSAERPKGSFSTLEIQRTEQGDSAMYLCASSLGAGEETQYFGPGTRLLVL.

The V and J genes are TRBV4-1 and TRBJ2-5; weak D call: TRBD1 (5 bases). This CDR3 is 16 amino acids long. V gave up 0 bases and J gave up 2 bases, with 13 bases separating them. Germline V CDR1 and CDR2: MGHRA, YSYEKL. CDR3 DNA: TGCGCCAGCAGCCAAGATCTTACCTACAGGCAAGAGACCCAGTACTTC. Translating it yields CASSQDLTYRQETQYF.

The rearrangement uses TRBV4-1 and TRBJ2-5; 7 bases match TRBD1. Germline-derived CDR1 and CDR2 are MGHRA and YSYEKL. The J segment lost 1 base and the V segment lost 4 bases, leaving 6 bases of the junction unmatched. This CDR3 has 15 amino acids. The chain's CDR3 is CASSPRDSRQETQYF. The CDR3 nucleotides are TGCGCCAGCAGCCCCCGGGACAGCCGCCAAGAGACCCAGTACTTC.

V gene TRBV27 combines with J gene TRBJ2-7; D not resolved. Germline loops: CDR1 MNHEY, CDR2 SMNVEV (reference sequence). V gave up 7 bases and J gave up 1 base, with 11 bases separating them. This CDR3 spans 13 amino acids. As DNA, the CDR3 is TGTGCCAGCAAGTTGACACTTTCCTACGAGCAGTACTTC. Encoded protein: CASKLTLSYEQYF.

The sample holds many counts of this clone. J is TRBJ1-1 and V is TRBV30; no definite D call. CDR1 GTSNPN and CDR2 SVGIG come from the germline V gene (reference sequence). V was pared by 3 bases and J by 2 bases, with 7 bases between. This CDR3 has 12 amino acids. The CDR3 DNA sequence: TGTGCCTGGAGACCAACCAACACTGAAGCTTTCTTT. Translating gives CAWRPTNTEAFF.

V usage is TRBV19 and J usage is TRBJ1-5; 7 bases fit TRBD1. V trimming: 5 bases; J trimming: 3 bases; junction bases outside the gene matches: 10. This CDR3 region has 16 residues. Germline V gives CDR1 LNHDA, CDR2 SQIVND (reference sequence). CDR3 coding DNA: TGTGCCAGTAGTCCCCAAGGGGGCTTAAACAATCAGCCCCAGCATTTT. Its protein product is CASSPQGGLNNQPQHF.

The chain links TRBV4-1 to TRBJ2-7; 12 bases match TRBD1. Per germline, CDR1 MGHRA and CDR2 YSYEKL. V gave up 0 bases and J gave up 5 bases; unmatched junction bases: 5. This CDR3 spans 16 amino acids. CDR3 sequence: CASSQETGQGADEQYF. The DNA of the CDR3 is TGCGCCAGCAGCCAAGAGACGGGACAGGGGGCTGACGAGCAGTACTTC.

CDR3 nucleotides: TGTGCCAGCAGCTTGTGGGGATCCAATGAGCAGTTCTTC. The encoded protein is CASSLWGSNEQFF. J is TRBJ2-1 and V is TRBV5-6; D uncertain. From germline, CDR1 is SGHDT and CDR2 YYEEEE. The V end was cut by 1 base, the J end by 6 bases, with 8 bases between. The CDR3 runs 13 residues.

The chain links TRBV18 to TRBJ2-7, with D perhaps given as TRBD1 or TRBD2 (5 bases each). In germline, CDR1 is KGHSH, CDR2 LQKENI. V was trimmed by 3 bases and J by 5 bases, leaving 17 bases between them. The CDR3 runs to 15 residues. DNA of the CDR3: TGTGCCAGCTCACCCGGGGCATACGAGGTCCACGAGCAGTACTTC. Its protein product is CASSPGAYEVHEQYF.

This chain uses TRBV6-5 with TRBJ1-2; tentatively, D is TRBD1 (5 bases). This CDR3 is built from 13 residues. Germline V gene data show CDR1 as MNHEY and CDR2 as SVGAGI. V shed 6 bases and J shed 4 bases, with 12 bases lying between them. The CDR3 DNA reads TGTGCCAGCAGCTCGGACAAGATCTATGGCTACACCTTC. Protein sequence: CASSSDKIYGYTF.

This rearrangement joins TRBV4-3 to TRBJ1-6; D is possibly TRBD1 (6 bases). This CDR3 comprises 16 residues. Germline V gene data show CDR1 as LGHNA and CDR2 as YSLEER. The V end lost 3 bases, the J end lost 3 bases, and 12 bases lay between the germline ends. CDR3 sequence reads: CASSQVTGDYNSPLHF. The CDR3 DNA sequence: TGCGCCAGCAGCCAGGTGACAGGCGACTATAATTCACCCCTCCACTTT.

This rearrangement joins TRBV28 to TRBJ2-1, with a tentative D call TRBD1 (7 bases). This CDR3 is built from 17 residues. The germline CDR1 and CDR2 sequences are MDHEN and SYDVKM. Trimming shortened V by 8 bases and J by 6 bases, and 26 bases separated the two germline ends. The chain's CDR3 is CASRNVLGGRGPNEQFF. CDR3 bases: TGTGCCAGCCGAAACGTCTTGGGGGGAAGGGGGCCCAATGAGCAGTTCTTC.

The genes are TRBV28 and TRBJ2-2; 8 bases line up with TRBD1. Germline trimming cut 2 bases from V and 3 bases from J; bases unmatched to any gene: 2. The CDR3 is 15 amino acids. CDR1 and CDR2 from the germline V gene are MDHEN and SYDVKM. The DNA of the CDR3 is TGTGCCAGCAGTTTACGGGACAGGTACACCGGGGAGCTGTTTTTT. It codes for CASSLRDRYTGELFF.

The CDR3 DNA sequence: TGTGCTAGTGGTATGCAGGGAAAGACCTATGGCTACACCTTC. Translated, it gives CASGMQGKTYGYTF. The J gene is TRBJ1-2, the V gene TRBV12-5; perhaps TRBD1 as D (5 bases). From germline, CDR1 is LGHNT and CDR2 FRNRAP. The CDR3 contains 14 residues. The ends were cut back, 5 bases at V and 4 bases at J, with 14 bases in the middle.

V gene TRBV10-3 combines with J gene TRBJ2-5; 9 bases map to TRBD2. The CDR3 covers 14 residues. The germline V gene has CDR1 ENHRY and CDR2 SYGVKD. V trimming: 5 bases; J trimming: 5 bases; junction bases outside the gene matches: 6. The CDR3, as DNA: TGTGCCATCAGTAATTTAGCGGGGGAGGAGACCCAGTACTTC. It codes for CAISNLAGEETQYF.

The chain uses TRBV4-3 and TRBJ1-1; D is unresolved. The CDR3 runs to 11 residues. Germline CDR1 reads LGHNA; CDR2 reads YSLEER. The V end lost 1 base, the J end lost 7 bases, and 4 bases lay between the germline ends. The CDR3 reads CASSQANEAFF. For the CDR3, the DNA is TGCGCCAGCAGCCAAGCGAATGAAGCTTTCTTT.

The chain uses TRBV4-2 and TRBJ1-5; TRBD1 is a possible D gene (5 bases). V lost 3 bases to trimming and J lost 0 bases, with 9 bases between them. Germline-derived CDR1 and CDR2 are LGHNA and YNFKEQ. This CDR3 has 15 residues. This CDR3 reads CASSQQTASNQPQHF. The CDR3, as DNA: TGTGCCAGCAGCCAGCAGACAGCTAGCAATCAGCCCCAGCATTTT.

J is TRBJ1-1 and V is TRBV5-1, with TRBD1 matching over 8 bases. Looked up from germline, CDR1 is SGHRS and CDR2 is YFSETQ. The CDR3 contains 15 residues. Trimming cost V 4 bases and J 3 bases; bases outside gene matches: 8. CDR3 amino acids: CASSGAGGADTEAFF. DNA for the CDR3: TGCGCCAGCAGCGGGGCAGGGGGCGCAGACACTGAAGCTTTCTTT.